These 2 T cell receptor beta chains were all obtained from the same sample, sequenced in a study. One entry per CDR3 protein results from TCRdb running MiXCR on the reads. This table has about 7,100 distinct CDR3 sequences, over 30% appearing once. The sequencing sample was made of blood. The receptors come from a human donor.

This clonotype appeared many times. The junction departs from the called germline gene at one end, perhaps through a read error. CDR3 residues: CSARDRGTGGYEQYF. DNA of the CDR3: TGCAGTGCCAGAGATAGGGGGACAGGGGGTTACGAGCAGTACTTC. The genes are TRBV20-1 and TRBJ2-7; 11 nucleotides align to TRBD1. Germline loops: CDR1 DFQATT, CDR2 SNEGSKA (reference sequence). This CDR3 is 15 amino acids long.

The CDR3 loop is CSVAWTLGSTEAFF. CDR3 bases: TGCAGCGTTGCCTGGACTTTGGGGAGCACTGAAGCTTTCTTT. The rearrangement links TRBV29-1 to TRBJ1-1; no clear D. The CDR3 covers 14 residues. V lost 4 bases, J lost 4 bases, and 16 bases lay in between. Germline CDR1 is SQVTM and CDR2 is ANQGSEA.